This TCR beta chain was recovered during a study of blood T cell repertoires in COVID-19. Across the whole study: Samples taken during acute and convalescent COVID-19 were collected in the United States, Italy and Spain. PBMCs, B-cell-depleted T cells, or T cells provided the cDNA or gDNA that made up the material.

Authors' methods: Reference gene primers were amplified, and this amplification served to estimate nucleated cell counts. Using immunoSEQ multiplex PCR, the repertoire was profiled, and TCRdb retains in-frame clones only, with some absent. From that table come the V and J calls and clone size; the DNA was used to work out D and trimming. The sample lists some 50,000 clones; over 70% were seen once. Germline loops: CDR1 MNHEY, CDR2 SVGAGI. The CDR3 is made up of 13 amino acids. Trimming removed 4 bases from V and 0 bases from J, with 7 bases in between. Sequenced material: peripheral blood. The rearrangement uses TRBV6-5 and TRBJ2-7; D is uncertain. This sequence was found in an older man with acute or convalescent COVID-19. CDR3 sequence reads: CASSSSVSYEQYF. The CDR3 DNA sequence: TGTGCCAGCAGTTCCAGCGTCTCCTACGAGCAGTACTTC.